This TCR beta chain was recorded in a study of T cell responses to AZD1222 COVID-19 vaccine. Germline loops: CDR1 SQVTM, CDR2 ANQGSEA. V was trimmed by 4 bases and J by 3 bases, leaving 9 bases between them. The CDR3 contains 12 residues. Sequencing used immunoSEQ multiplex PCR; TCRdb keeps in-frame clones, though not all of them. The sample lists around 130,000 clones, 85% to 95% occurring once. The sequencing used peripheral blood, collected on day 0 of AZD1222 vaccination. V usage is TRBV29-1 and J usage is TRBJ1-2; a possible D gene is TRBD1 (5 bases). The clonotype was recovered from an adult in good health. The CDR3 loop reads CSVVGADYGYTF. CDR3 nucleotides: TGCAGCGTTGTTGGGGCAGACTATGGCTACACCTTC.